The next 30 T cell receptor beta chains were all read from a single sample in a study of prognosis after radiotherapy for stage I lung cancer. Starting from genomic DNA, TCR beta CDR3 was amplified through two-round multiplex PCR. Amplification during the initial PCR round employed primers specific to each TRBV and TRBJ gene. TCRdb ran MiXCR on the multiplex PCR reads and lists one entry per CDR3 protein. The sample records about 25,000 distinct CDR3 sequences, 30% to 45% being singletons. Sequences were derived from PBMCs, sampled before or after stereotactic body radiation therapy (not recorded which). All receptors derive from a donor at least 50 years old with non-small cell lung cancer.

There are many counts of this clonotype. The chain recombines TRBV6-1 with TRBJ1-3; D is uncertain. Germline CDR1 is MNHNS and CDR2 is SASEGT. V lost 6 bases and J 4 bases, leaving 10 bases between the germline ends. The CDR3 contains 13 residues. The CDR3 protein is CASRWGRGNTIYF. CDR3 DNA: TGTGCCAGCAGGTGGGGAAGGGGAAACACCATATATTTT.

A word on this clonotype: This may arise from a read error, as a much more abundant clone is one base away. The V gene is TRBV13, the J gene TRBJ1-1; possibly TRBD1 for D (5 bases). Germline CDR1 is PRHDT and CDR2 is FYEKMQ (reference sequence). V was pared by 7 bases and J by 4 bases, with 19 bases between. The CDR3 runs to 15 residues. CDR3 coding DNA: TGTGCCAGCATCTCCACTTACGGGACGGGCACTGAAGCTTTCTTT. As protein: CASISTYGTGTEAFF.

This clonotype was counted ten times or more. This chain links TRBV20-1 with TRBJ2-7; 9 bases map to TRBD1. The CDR3 length is 13 residues. Trimming cost V 3 bases and J 4 bases; bases outside gene matches: 4. CDR1 and CDR2 from the germline V gene are DFQATT and SNEGSKA (reference sequence). CDR3 region: CSASRTGVYEQYF. The CDR3 nucleotides are TGCAGTGCTAGCCGGACAGGGGTGTACGAGCAGTACTTC.

Worth noting for this clonotype: This sequence may be a read error, since a much larger clone differs from it by one base. The chain carries TRBV7-3 and TRBJ2-1; 7 bases are shared with TRBD2. The CDR3 contains 15 residues. The germline V gene encodes CDR1 SGHTA and CDR2 FQGTGA. In DNA form, the CDR3 reads TGTGCCAGCAGCCTCGCCGGGACTACCAACAATAAGCAGTTCTTC. Protein sequence: CASSLAGTTNNKQFF. The full variable domain, in which reference TRBV7-3 and TRBJ2-1 provide the parts outside the CDR3, is GAGVSQTPSNKVTEKGKYVELRCDPISGHTALYWYRQSLGQGPEFLIYFQGTGAADDSGLPNDRFFAVRPEGSVSTLKIQRTERGDSAVYLCASSLAGTTNNKQFFGPGTRLTVL.

This clonotype was detected only once. The chain uses TRBV19 and TRBJ1-2; 8 bases are shared with TRBD1. The germline V gene encodes CDR1 LNHDA and CDR2 SQIVND (reference sequence). The length of the CDR3 is 14 residues. Trimming cost V 3 bases and J 5 bases; bases outside gene matches: 5. CDR3 coding DNA: TGTGCCAGTAGTATGGGGACAGGCCGATATGGCTACACCTTC. It specifies CASSMGTGRYGYTF.

To note about this clonotype: A read error is likely here: a far larger clone is one base away. The rearrangement uses TRBV6-5 and TRBJ1-2; 12 nucleotides align to TRBD1. This CDR3 spans 17 amino acids. Germline lookup yields CDR1 MNHEY and CDR2 SVGAGI. Trimming removed 10 bases from V and 5 bases from J; junction bases left unmatched: 17. CDR3 nucleotide sequence: TGTGCCACCACGCGGGACAGGGGGCGGTTCAACCTTTATGGCTACACCTTC. This translates into CATTRDRGRFNLYGYTF.

The V and J genes are TRBV28 and TRBJ1-1; a weak D match, TRBD1 (6 bases). V gave up 2 bases and J gave up 10 bases, with 17 bases separating them. This CDR3 region has 14 residues. Germline V gene sequence: CDR1 MDHEN, CDR2 SYDVKM. The CDR3 is CASSLKGGGLGAFF. CDR3 nucleotide sequence: TGTGCCAGCAGTTTAAAGGGGGGTGGTTTGGGAGCTTTCTTT.

This clonotype was picked up many times. The V call is TRBV20-1, the J call TRBJ2-5, with 7 bases aligning to TRBD1. Germline CDR1 DFQATT, CDR2 SNEGSKA (reference sequence). The V gene end was trimmed by 2 bases and the J gene end by 1 base; junction bases not matched to a gene: 10. The CDR3 consists of 16 residues. DNA for the CDR3: TGCAGTGCTAGATCTCCCGTACAGGGGTCCCAAGAGACCCAGTACTTC. Translation: CSARSPVQGSQETQYF.

CDR3 sequence: CSAIGIQGFEAFF. The CDR3 nucleotides are TGCAGTGCTATTGGGATTCAGGGGTTTGAAGCTTTCTTT. The V call is TRBV20-1, the J call TRBJ1-1; possibly TRBD1 for D (6 bases). Trimming shortened V by 4 bases and J by 7 bases, and 16 bases separated the two germline ends. This CDR3 has 13 amino acids. Germline CDR1 is DFQATT and CDR2 is SNEGSKA (reference sequence).

This clonotype occurred many times. V usage is TRBV20-1 and J usage is TRBJ1-1, with D perhaps matching TRBD1 (5 bases). The germline V and J ends were trimmed by 6 bases and 5 bases, with 10 bases remaining between them. CDR1 DFQATT and CDR2 SNEGSKA come from the germline V gene (reference sequence). The CDR3 is made up of 11 amino acids. The CDR3 sequence is CSAGTVTEAFF. The CDR3 DNA reads TGCAGTGCCGGGACGGTTACTGAAGCTTTCTTT.

There are many counts of this clonotype. V and J are TRBV5-1 and TRBJ2-2; D unresolved. CDR1 and CDR2 from the germline V gene are SGHRS and YFSETQ. The CDR3 is 13 amino acids. Trimming stripped 5 bases from V and 6 bases from J, with 11 bases between. Here the CDR3 DNA reads TGCGCCAGCAGTAGGCTTCCCTCCGGGGAGCTGTTTTTT. Protein sequence: CASSRLPSGELFF.

The CDR3 coding sequence is TGCAGTGCCAAAAATAGCGGGAGCCCTTACAATGAGCAGTTCTTC. Translation gives CSAKNSGSPYNEQFF. This chain joins TRBV20-1 and TRBJ2-1, with 9 bases lining up with TRBD2. Trimming took 6 bases from V and 4 from J; bases not matched to a gene: 10. CDR3 size: 15 residues. Germline V gene data show CDR1 as DFQATT and CDR2 as SNEGSKA (reference sequence).

At least ten counts were recorded for this clonotype. This chain's CDR3 is CSARDYSYEQYF. CDR3 DNA: TGCAGTGCTAGAGACTACTCCTACGAGCAGTACTTC. The genes are TRBV20-1 and TRBJ2-7; no clear D gene. This CDR3 has 12 residues. Germline V CDR1 and CDR2: DFQATT, SNEGSKA (reference sequence). The V end lost 0 bases, the J end lost 0 bases, and 3 bases lay between the germline ends.

This clonotype occurred many times. In nucleotides, the CDR3 is TGTGCCAGCAGTTACCGTAGGGGCCTAAGGGGACCCCTCCACTTT. Residues: CASSYRRGLRGPLHF. This rearrangement joins TRBV6-5 to TRBJ1-6, with a weak D call TRBD1 (5 bases). V lost 2 bases, J lost 12 bases, and 17 bases lay in between. Germline V gives CDR1 MNHEY, CDR2 SVGAGI. The CDR3 has 15 residues.

With regard to this clonotype: A much bigger clone sits one base away, suggesting this may be a read error. The gene calls are TRBV3-2 and TRBJ2-2; the tabulated D call, TRBD1, remains unverified against the DNA. TRBV3-2 is reported as a pseudogene. This CDR3 spans 18 amino acids. The CDR3 region is CVSSQDGTGGDGTGELFF. DNA of the CDR3: TGTGTCAGCAGCCAAGATGGGACCGGGGGGGACGGCACCGGGGAGCTGTTTTTT.

About this clonotype itself: A much larger clone sits a single nucleotide away, making a read error possible. This chain links TRBV20-1 with TRBJ2-1, with 12 bases lining up with TRBD2. The V gene end was trimmed by 0 bases and the J gene end by 4 bases; junction bases not matched to a gene: 10. The CDR3 runs 18 residues. From germline, CDR1 is DFQATT and CDR2 SNEGSKA (reference sequence). Here the CDR3 DNA reads TGCAGTGCTAGAGATATCGGACCCGGGACTAGCGGGTACAATGAGCAGTTCTTC. Amino acids: CSARDIGPGTSGYNEQFF.

The chain employs TRBV11-3 and TRBJ1-1; a weak D match, TRBD1 (6 bases). The CDR3 extends over 15 amino acids. Trimming took 6 bases from V and 1 from J, leaving 15 bases between them. Germline values: CDR1 SGHNT, CDR2 YENEEA. CDR3: CASSRTGNANTEAFF. The CDR3 nucleotides read TGTGCCAGCAGTCGAACAGGGAACGCGAACACTGAAGCTTTCTTT.

V usage is TRBV6-2 or TRBV6-3 and J usage is TRBJ1-5; no reliable D call. The CDR3 consists of 18 residues. V gave up 6 bases and J gave up 5 bases, with 26 bases separating them. Germline V lookup: CDR1 MNHEY, CDR2 SVGEGT. The DNA for the CDR3 is TGTGCCAGCAGCTTACCCCCCCACCCGAGCAAGCCCCATCAGCCCCAGCATTTT. This encodes CASSLPPHPSKPHQPQHF.

The genes are TRBV4-1 and TRBJ1-1; D gene uncertain. Deletions cut 0 bases from V and 0 bases from J, with 8 bases between. The CDR3 length is 15 residues. The germline V gene encodes CDR1 MGHRA and CDR2 YSYEKL. This CDR3 reads CASSQDREVNTEAFF. CDR3 bases: TGCGCCAGCAGCCAAGATCGGGAGGTGAACACTGAAGCTTTCTTT.

The V call is TRBV20-1, the J call TRBJ2-3; D gene unclear. Germline loops: CDR1 DFQATT, CDR2 SNEGSKA (reference sequence). The CDR3 length is 14 residues. V was clipped by 4 bases and J by 3 bases, with 14 bases between them. CDR3 nucleotides: TGCAGTGCTACGAGAAGCCTGACTACAGATACGCAGTATTTT. This sequence encodes CSATRSLTTDTQYF.

This chain joins TRBV27 and TRBJ1-2; D gene unclear. Deletions cut 0 bases from V and 4 bases from J, with 12 bases between. The CDR3 spans 15 residues. The germline V gene has CDR1 MNHEY and CDR2 SMNVEV (reference sequence). CDR3 sequence reads: CASSLSIQAPYGYTF. CDR3 nucleotide sequence: TGTGCCAGCAGTTTATCTATTCAGGCCCCCTATGGCTACACCTTC.

This clonotype has ten or more counts. V usage is TRBV3-1 and J usage is TRBJ2-5, with D possibly matching TRBD2 (6 bases). V shed 4 bases and J shed 7 bases, with 19 bases lying between them. Germline CDR1 is LGHDT and CDR2 is YNNKEL (reference sequence). This CDR3 spans 15 amino acids. The CDR3 spells CASSPRRRGRGTQYF. For the CDR3, the DNA is TGTGCCAGCAGCCCACGTCGGCGGGGCCGTGGGACCCAGTACTTC.

Ten or more counts support this clonotype. The chain has TRBV10-3 and TRBJ2-6, with 7 bases lining up with TRBD1. Germline CDR1 ENHRY, CDR2 SYGVKD. V trimming: 3 bases; J trimming: 1 base; junction bases outside the gene matches: 0. The CDR3 loop spans 15 amino acids. The CDR3 DNA reads TGTGCCATCAGTGACAGGGGGTCTGGGGCCAACGTCCTGACTTTC. This sequence encodes CAISDRGSGANVLTF.

A word on this clonotype: One base away lies a much larger clone, so this may be a sequencing read error. This sequence joins TRBV7-9 and TRBJ1-1; TRBD1 might be the D (5 bases). The ends were cut back, 8 bases at V and 7 bases at J, with 26 bases in the middle. CDR3 length: 16 amino acids. CDR1 is SEHNR, CDR2 FQNEAQ, per germline (reference sequence). CDR3 DNA sequence: TGTGCCAGCGGCCCGCCAGTGGGGGGGTCCTTTTATGAAGCTTTCTTT. This translates into CASGPPVGGSFYEAFF.

Concerning this clonotype itself: A read error is likely here: a far larger clone is one base away. The chain uses TRBV6-9 and TRBJ2-3; 14 bases agree with TRBD2. The V and J ends lost 3 bases and 9 bases, in that order; junction bases with no gene match: 14. The CDR3 consists of 18 residues. From germline, CDR1 is MNHGY and CDR2 SVAAGI. CDR3 amino acids: CASSYLRTSGRSSRTQYF. DNA for the CDR3: TGTGCCAGCAGTTACCTCCGGACTAGCGGGAGGTCGAGTCGCACGCAGTATTTT.

This clonotype was detected many times. The rearrangement links TRBV7-9 to TRBJ2-3; D is possibly TRBD2 (5 bases). The CDR3 totals 16 residues. Germline V gives CDR1 SEHNR, CDR2 FQNEAQ (reference sequence). Trimming pared 3 bases from V and 7 bases from J, leaving 20 bases between. The CDR3 region is CASSFSSPEVRHTQYF. CDR3 nucleotide sequence: TGTGCCAGCAGCTTCTCCTCCCCGGAGGTCCGACATACGCAGTATTTT.

About this clonotype itself: Possible read error: a much larger clone is one base away. The chain has TRBV7-8 and TRBJ2-3, with TRBD1 identical over 7 bases. Germline loops: CDR1 SGHVS, CDR2 FQNEAQ. The CDR3 is made up of 19 amino acids. Unmatched junction bases numbered 20, after V lost 5 bases and J lost 3 bases. The CDR3 sequence: CASSPLCDRDDYATDTQYF. CDR3 bases: TGTGCCAGCAGCCCGTTGTGTGACAGGGACGATTATGCGACAGATACGCAGTATTTT. The full variable domain, in which reference TRBV7-8 and TRBJ2-3 provide the parts outside the CDR3, is GAGVSQSPRYKVAKRGQDVALRCDPISGHVSLFWYQQALGQGPEFLTYFQNEAQLDKSGLPSDRFFAERPEGSVSTLKIQRTQQEDSAVYLCASSPLCDRDDYATDTQYFGPGTRLTVL.

This clonotype came up a few times. One base away lies a much larger clone, so this may be a sequencing read error. The rearrangement joins TRBV6-2 or TRBV6-3 to TRBJ1-6; possible D gene TRBD1, 5 bases. The germline V gene has CDR1 MNHEY and CDR2 SVGEGT. The length of the CDR3 is 15 residues. Here the CDR3 DNA reads TGTGCCAGCAATTACTCAGGGACCCCTAATTCACCCCTCCACTTT. Protein: CASNYSGTPNSPLHF.

This clonotype was picked up many times. The chain uses TRBV28 and TRBJ1-1; D ambiguous. CDR1 is MDHEN and CDR2 is SYDVKM in the germline V gene. V lost 2 bases to trimming and J lost 11 bases, with 12 bases between them. The CDR3 is 12 residues long. In DNA form, the CDR3 reads TGTGCCAGCAGTTTAGAGAACCCCCCGGCTTTCTTT. As protein: CASSLENPPAFF. Variable domain in full (rest from reference TRBV28 and TRBJ1-1): DVKVTQSSRYLVKRTGEKVFLECVQDMDHENMFWYRQDPGLGLRLIYFSYDVKMKEKGDIPEGYSVSREKKERFSLILESASTNQTSMYLCASSLENPPAFFGQGTRLTVV.

This clonotype was recorded many times. This rearrangement joins TRBV9 to TRBJ2-1, with a possible D match to TRBD2 (5 bases). The CDR3 extends over 12 amino acids. V shed 4 bases and J shed 9 bases, with 11 bases lying between them. Germline CDR1 SGDLS, CDR2 YYNGEE. The CDR3 nucleotides are TGTGCCAGCAGCCGGACTTACGTTGAGCAGTTCTTC. Translated: CASSRTYVEQFF.